The 18 T cell receptor delta chains reported below all come from one sample, sequenced in a study of gamma-delta T cells after stem cell transplantation. TCRdb re-identified clones in the RT-PCR reads via CATT. The sample contains about 4,600 delta-chain clones, roughly 1.9% of which appear only once. The sample was gamma-delta T cells. The receptor set was obtained from a human donor. It is not recorded whose cells these are; they may come from a transplant donor.

About this clone itself: The TCRdb record carries a much larger clone's protein, which differs from this DNA's translation at residue 8; a read error is the likely cause, and the protein listed here is the DNA translation. The rearrangement joins TRDV2 to TRDJ1; 9 bases match TRDD3. The CDR3 has 18 residues. After removal of 1 base from V and 0 bases from J, the junction contained 11 bases not matched to a gene. CDR1 and CDR2 (germline): GEAIGNYY, EKD. CDR3 residues: CACDTLTRGYENTDKLIF. The CDR3 DNA follows: TGTGCCTGTGACACGCTGACTAGGGGATACGAGAACACCGATAAACTCATCTTT.

This clone was picked up a small number of times. With a far larger clone one base away, a read error is the likely cause. This sample also contains other DNA sequences that code for the same CDR3. V usage is TRDV2 and J usage is TRDJ1, with D unclear. Trimming took off 1 base at V and 5 bases at J, with 13 bases between the two ends. CDR3 size: 14 residues. In germline, CDR1 is GEAIGNYY, CDR2 EKD. As DNA, the CDR3 is TGTGCCTGTGACACACTTGAGAGCACTGATAAACTCATCTTT. It yields the protein CACDTLESTDKLIF.

There are a few counts of this clone. A much larger clonotype is one base distant, so this may be a read error. Other DNA sequences of this sample code for an identical CDR3. This chain joins TRDV2 and TRDJ1; 13 bases align to TRDD3. This CDR3 comprises 17 residues. Germline values: CDR1 GEAIGNYY, CDR2 EKD. The V and J ends lost 1 base and 11 bases, in that order; junction bases with no gene match: 15. CDR3 nucleotide sequence: TGTGCCTGTGACACGATACTGGGGGATACGGTGGACCGTAAGCTCATCTTT. It codes for CACDTILGDTVDRKLIF.

On this clone: The protein TCRdb lists belongs to a much larger clone and differs from this DNA's translation at residue 17, which points to a read error; the protein shown is made from the DNA. The rearrangement links TRDV2 to TRDJ1, with 9 bases matching TRDD3. In germline, CDR1 is GEAIGNYY, CDR2 EKD. The CDR3 totals 19 residues. The CDR3 sequence is CACDTLLGEPSIYTDKPIF. The DNA for the CDR3 is TGTGCCTGTGACACTCTACTGGGGGAGCCATCTATTTACACCGATAAACCCATCTTT.

This clone was counted at least ten times. A far larger clone lies a single base away; this is likely a read error. Other DNA sequences in this specimen translate into the identical CDR3. J is TRDJ1 and V is TRDV2, with D perhaps TRDD3 (5 bases). The germline CDR1 and CDR2 sequences are GEAIGNYY and EKD. CDR3 length equals 18 residues. CDR3 DNA: TGTGCCTGTGACACCGCTGGGTGGGGACCAACTTACACCGATAAACTCATCTTC. Translating it yields CACDTAGWGPTYTDKLIF.

The gene calls are TRDV2 and TRDJ1; 10 positions agree with TRDD3. The V segment lost 0 bases and the J segment 0 bases; nucleotides outside the gene matches: 24. CDR1 and CDR2 (germline): GEAIGNYY, EKD. The CDR3 is made up of 23 amino acids. This CDR3 reads CACDTVGVLQAEYTGGYTDKLIF. The CDR3 DNA sequence: TGTGCCTGTGACACCGTTGGGGTCCTACAGGCCGAATATACTGGGGGATACACCGATAAACTCATCTTT.

This clone has more than one count but fewer than ten. A far bigger clonotype differs at one base, so this is likely a read error. Additional DNA sequences in this sample encode the identical CDR3. V usage is TRDV2 and J usage is TRDJ1; 9 bases map to TRDD3. Trimming at V came to 3 bases and at J to 1 base, leaving 8 bases not matched to a gene. The CDR3 consists of 16 residues. The germline CDR1 and CDR2 sequences are GEAIGNYY and EKD. The chain's CDR3 is CACDPLLGDSTDKLIF. The CDR3 DNA reads as TGTGCCTGTGACCCTTTGCTGGGGGATTCCACCGATAAACTCATCTTT.

This clone turned up a few times. This DNA's translation differs at residue 5 from TCRdb's protein, which comes from a much larger clone; a read error is likely, and the protein shown is translated from the DNA. The chain has TRDV2 and TRDJ1; TRDD3 agrees at 7 bases. Trimming at V came to 4 bases and at J to 0 bases, leaving 16 bases not matched to a gene. Germline values: CDR1 GEAIGNYY, CDR2 EKD. This CDR3 comprises 18 residues. DNA of the CDR3: TGTGCCTGTGAACTTCTAACCTTACTGGGGATCCACACCGATAAACTCATCTTT. The encoded protein is CACELLTLLGIHTDKLIF.

The chain recombines TRDV2 with TRDJ1; 10 nucleotides align to TRDD3. Germline values: CDR1 GEAIGNYY, CDR2 EKD. With V trimmed by 4 bases and J by 1 base, 14 bases remained unmatched. The CDR3 spans 18 residues. CDR3 in DNA: TGTGCCTGTGAACCTCTAACCTTACTGGGGGATTCCACCGATAAACTCATCTTT. Encoded protein: CACEPLTLLGDSTDKLIF.

In the case of this clone: TCRdb has a much larger clone's protein, which differs at residue 12 from the translation of this DNA, likely because of a read error; what is shown is the protein translated from the DNA. The chain joins TRDV2 to TRDJ1; D is possibly TRDD3 (7 bases). Germline V CDR1 and CDR2: GEAIGNYY, EKD. The CDR3 extends over 19 amino acids. Trimming stripped 1 base from V and 0 bases from J, with 23 bases between. CDR3 sequence (DNA): TGTGCCTGTGACACAGTCTCCTACGTGGGGGAGATGTACACCGATAAACTCATCTTT. Encoded protein: CACDTVSYVGEMYTDKLIF.

This clone has more than one count but fewer than ten. With a far larger clone one base away, a read error is the likely cause. In the same sample, other DNA sequences code for this CDR3. The genes are TRDV2 and TRDJ1, with 11 bases aligning to TRDD3. From germline, CDR1 is GEAIGNYY and CDR2 EKD. The CDR3 runs to 16 residues. CDR3 amino acids: CACDSVGDTRTDKLIF. The CDR3 DNA sequence: TGTGCCTGTGACAGTGTGGGGGATACGAGGACCGATAAACTTATCTTT.

In this sample, this clone turned up a few times. TCRdb lists the protein of a much larger clone for this DNA, which differs at residue 11, so this is likely a read error; the protein given here is translated from the DNA itself. This chain joins TRDV2 and TRDJ1; D is uncertain. CDR1 is GEAIGNYY, CDR2 EKD, per germline. The CDR3 has 14 amino acids. CDR3 sequence: CACDTIHRTDELIF. CDR3 DNA: TGTGCCTGTGACACCATTCATCGCACCGATGAACTCATCTTT.

Details on this clone: This DNA's translation differs at residue 11 from TCRdb's protein, which comes from a much larger clone; a read error is likely, and the protein shown is translated from the DNA. The gene calls are TRDV2 and TRDJ1, with D uncertain. The germline V gene encodes CDR1 GEAIGNYY and CDR2 EKD. The CDR3 has 15 amino acids. The DNA for the CDR3 is TGTGCCTGTGACTATGCCACCCGGGACACCGGTAAACTCATCTTT. It is translated as CACDYATRDTGKLIF.

This clone was detected a few times. TCRdb has a much larger clone's protein, which differs at residue 4 from the translation of this DNA, likely because of a read error; what is shown is the protein translated from the DNA. V gene TRDV2 combines with J gene TRDJ1; D call uncertain. The CDR3 is 16 amino acids. Trimming removed 6 bases from V and 7 bases from J, with 26 bases in between. The germline CDR1 and CDR2 sequences are GEAIGNYY and EKD. The chain's CDR3 is CACNPVGVPGKSKLIF. The CDR3 coding sequence is TGTGCCTGTAACCCCGTAGGGGTCCCTGGAAAATCTAAACTCATCTTT.

Concerning this clone itself: The protein recorded in TCRdb matches a much larger clone and deviates from this DNA's translation at residue 4, suggesting a read error; the protein here is obtained by translating the DNA. The chain joins TRDV2 to TRDJ1; the match to TRDD3 covers 11 bases. Per germline, CDR1 GEAIGNYY and CDR2 EKD. The CDR3 length is 18 residues. The ends lost 5 bases at V and 0 bases at J; junction bases unmatched: 13. This CDR3 reads CACASVLGDKGDTDKLIF. The DNA for the CDR3 is TGTGCCTGTGCCAGTGTACTGGGGGATAAGGGGGACACCGATAAACTCATCTTT.

Notes on this clone: This likely reflects a read error, since a far larger clone is one base away. Other DNA sequences in this specimen translate into the identical CDR3. The chain has TRDV2 and TRDJ1; D is possibly TRDD3 (5 bases). In germline, CDR1 is GEAIGNYY, CDR2 EKD. The CDR3 consists of 15 residues. In nucleotides, the CDR3 is TGTGCCTGTGACACCGTTGGAGATATAGGGGAGTCACTCATCTTC. Protein: CACDTVGDIGESLIF.

This clone was counted ten times or more. A far larger clone differs by one base, so this is likely a read error. Other nucleotide sequences in the sample specify the same CDR3. The chain has TRDV2 and TRDJ1; D possibly corresponds to TRDD3 (5 bases). Germline CDR1 and CDR2: GEAIGNYY and EKD. The CDR3 extends over 17 amino acids. The CDR3 DNA reads as TGCGCCTGTGACACCGTTGGGGTCGGATTATACACCGATAAACTCATCTTT. This encodes CACDTVGVGLYTDKLIF.

A word on this clone: This specimen includes other DNA sequences encoding the same CDR3. The rearrangement uses TRDV2 and TRDJ1; 9 bases match TRDD3. The CDR3 runs 15 residues. The trim removed 4 bases at V and 1 base at J, leaving 6 bases unmatched. From germline, CDR1 is GEAIGNYY and CDR2 EKD. The CDR3 nucleotides are TGTGCCTGTGATATCCTGGGGGATTCCACCGATAAACTCATCTTT. It encodes CACDILGDSTDKLIF.